Listed below are T cell receptor beta chains from one sample, sequenced in a study of response to subunit inactivated influenza vaccine. TCRdb re-analysed the RT-PCR reads in MiXCR, keeping a single row per CDR3 protein. The table includes approximately 290,000 distinct CDR3 sequences, about 20% detected once. Sequencing was performed on PBMCs from blood, taken approximately 22 months after vaccination. The receptors originated from a man aged 50-75 years who received an inactivated influenza vaccine. Each CDR3 is given with its conserved first and last residue. The order of the fields is J gene, clone size, V gene, D gene, CDR3 protein, CDR3 DNA. The D gene is left open where the match is weak. Clone size, where shown, is once, few, many, or a class for clones that have expanded.

j_call: TRBJ1-1
clone_size: -
v_call: TRBV6-2/TRBV6-3
d_call: -
cdr3_aa: CASRPDGAPEAFF
cdr3_nt: TGTGCCAGCAGACCGGACGGGGCCCCTGAAGCTTTCTTT

j_call: TRBJ2-1
clone_size: few
v_call: TRBV24-1
d_call: TRBD2
cdr3_aa: CATSDFLAGGRNEQFF
cdr3_nt: TGTGCCACCAGTGATTTTCTAGCGGGAGGTCGGAATGAGCAGTTCTTC

j_call: TRBJ2-5
clone_size: few
v_call: TRBV7-9
d_call: -
cdr3_aa: CASTSWGGETQYF
cdr3_nt: TGTGCCAGCACCTCTTGGGGTGGAGAGACCCAGTACTTC

j_call: TRBJ2-7
clone_size: -
v_call: TRBV7-2
d_call: TRBD2
cdr3_aa: CASSLVASGVSSYEQYF
cdr3_nt: TGTGCCAGCAGCTTAGTAGCTAGCGGGGTTAGCTCCTACGAGCAGTACTTC

j_call: TRBJ2-5
clone_size: -
v_call: TRBV3-1
d_call: TRBD2
cdr3_aa: CASSHGTSGRETQYF
cdr3_nt: TGTGCCAGCAGCCACGGGACTAGCGGGAGAGAGACCCAGTACTTC

j_call: TRBJ2-2
clone_size: few
v_call: TRBV5-1
d_call: -
cdr3_aa: CASSYRTANTGELFF
cdr3_nt: TGCGCCAGCAGCTATCGGACTGCGAACACCGGGGAGCTGTTTTTT

j_call: TRBJ1-5
clone_size: -
v_call: TRBV12-3/TRBV12-4
d_call: TRBD1
cdr3_aa: CTSSYDREPPQPQHF
cdr3_nt: TGTACCAGCAGCTATGACAGGGAGCCTCCCCAACCCCAGCATTTT

j_call: TRBJ2-1
clone_size: -
v_call: TRBV5-1
d_call: -
cdr3_aa: CASKPPGLDEQFF
cdr3_nt: TGCGCCAGCAAGCCCCCAGGGTTGGATGAGCAGTTCTTC

j_call: TRBJ2-7
clone_size: -
v_call: TRBV30
d_call: TRBD1
cdr3_aa: CAWSDLGTGEDEQYF
cdr3_nt: TGTGCCTGGAGCGATCTGGGGACAGGGGAGGACGAGCAGTACTTC

j_call: TRBJ1-2
clone_size: few
v_call: TRBV6-2/TRBV6-3
d_call: TRBD1
cdr3_aa: CASRPGDRVAGYTF
cdr3_nt: TGTGCCAGCAGACCCGGGGACAGGGTTGCAGGCTACACCTTC

j_call: TRBJ2-5
clone_size: -
v_call: TRBV11-2
d_call: TRBD1
cdr3_aa: CASSGGTGRRFVTQYF
cdr3_nt: TGTGCCAGCAGCGGGGGGACAGGGAGAAGGTTCGTGACCCAGTACTTC

j_call: TRBJ1-3
clone_size: -
v_call: TRBV7-6
d_call: TRBD1
cdr3_aa: CASSARGSTGLSGNTIYF
cdr3_nt: TGTGCCAGCAGCGCAAGGGGGTCGACAGGGTTATCTGGAAACACCATATATTTT

j_call: TRBJ2-3
clone_size: -
v_call: TRBV7-9
d_call: TRBD2
cdr3_aa: CASSLLGGLAGGDTQYF
cdr3_nt: TGTGCCAGCAGCCTTCTTGGCGGACTAGCGGGAGGAGATACGCAGTATTTT

j_call: TRBJ1-2
clone_size: -
v_call: TRBV7-9
d_call: -
cdr3_aa: CASSVHLTPGYTF
cdr3_nt: TGTGCCAGCAGCGTACACCTGACACCCGGCTACACCTTC

j_call: TRBJ1-4
clone_size: -
v_call: TRBV7-9
d_call: -
cdr3_aa: CASSLFHREEKLFF
cdr3_nt: TGTGCCAGCAGCTTATTTCATCGAGAGGAAAAACTGTTTTTT

j_call: TRBJ1-3
clone_size: few
v_call: TRBV12-3/TRBV12-4
d_call: -
cdr3_aa: CASSDRSGSGNTIYF
cdr3_nt: TGTGCCAGCAGTGACAGGTCCGGCTCTGGAAACACCATATATTTT

j_call: TRBJ1-2
clone_size: few
v_call: TRBV5-4
d_call: TRBD1
cdr3_aa: CASSSKQGSYGYTF
cdr3_nt: TGTGCCAGCAGCTCTAAACAGGGGAGCTATGGCTACACCTTC

j_call: TRBJ1-1
clone_size: -
v_call: TRBV5-4
d_call: TRBD1
cdr3_aa: CASSSRTGGATEAFF
cdr3_nt: TGTGCCAGCAGCAGCCGGACAGGGGGAGCCACTGAAGCTTTCTTT

j_call: TRBJ1-2
clone_size: -
v_call: TRBV7-9
d_call: -
cdr3_aa: CASSLAPGGYGYTF
cdr3_nt: TGTGCCAGCAGCTTAGCGCCCGGGGGCTATGGCTACACCTTC

j_call: TRBJ1-4
clone_size: -
v_call: TRBV10-3
d_call: -
cdr3_aa: CAISESIFGRVQNEKLFF
cdr3_nt: TGTGCCATCAGTGAGTCGATATTCGGAAGGGTTCAGAATGAAAAACTGTTTTTT

j_call: TRBJ2-7
clone_size: many
v_call: TRBV3-1
d_call: -
cdr3_aa: CASSQVDGNEQYF
cdr3_nt: TGTGCCAGCAGCCAAGTTGACGGGAACGAGCAGTACTTC

j_call: TRBJ2-4
clone_size: -
v_call: TRBV10-2
d_call: -
cdr3_aa: CASSDDTRLAKNIQYF
cdr3_nt: TGCGCCAGCAGTGACGACACCCGGTTAGCCAAAAACATTCAGTACTTC

j_call: TRBJ1-2
clone_size: many
v_call: TRBV10-3
d_call: -
cdr3_aa: CAISVAGDGYTF
cdr3_nt: TGTGCCATCAGTGTGGCAGGTGATGGCTACACCTTC

j_call: TRBJ2-7
clone_size: once
v_call: TRBV5-1
d_call: -
cdr3_aa: CASALRGVSYEQYF
cdr3_nt: TGCGCCAGCGCTCTCAGGGGGGTCTCCTACGAGCAGTACTTC

j_call: TRBJ2-1
clone_size: -
v_call: TRBV11-1
d_call: -
cdr3_aa: CASSLASLGASSSYNEQFF
cdr3_nt: TGTGCCAGCAGCTTAGCTTCATTAGGGGCCTCGAGCTCCTACAATGAGCAGTTCTTC

j_call: TRBJ1-2
clone_size: few
v_call: TRBV11-2
d_call: -
cdr3_aa: CASSATGRVEGGYTF
cdr3_nt: TGTGCCAGCAGCGCCACAGGTCGTGTAGAGGGTGGCTACACCTTC

j_call: TRBJ1-5
clone_size: many
v_call: TRBV12-3/TRBV12-4
d_call: -
cdr3_aa: CASSLKSNQPQHF
cdr3_nt: TGTGCCAGCAGTTTAAAAAGCAATCAGCCCCAGCATTTT

j_call: TRBJ1-1
clone_size: once
v_call: TRBV6-5
d_call: -
cdr3_aa: CASSYSFTGNTEAFF
cdr3_nt: TGTGCCAGCAGTTACTCGTTTACAGGGAACACTGAAGCTTTCTTT

j_call: TRBJ1-1
clone_size: few
v_call: TRBV2
d_call: TRBD1
cdr3_aa: CASSTFTGGTEAFF
cdr3_nt: TGTGCCAGCAGTACGTTTACAGGGGGTACTGAAGCTTTCTTT

j_call: TRBJ2-2
clone_size: few
v_call: TRBV20-1
d_call: TRBD2
cdr3_aa: CSARVIGLAGNTGELFF
cdr3_nt: TGCAGTGCTAGAGTGATCGGGCTAGCGGGCAACACCGGGGAGCTGTTTTTT

j_call: TRBJ2-7
clone_size: few
v_call: TRBV11-3
d_call: -
cdr3_aa: CASPDYVYEQYF
cdr3_nt: TGTGCCAGCCCCGACTACGTCTACGAGCAGTACTTC

j_call: TRBJ2-5
clone_size: -
v_call: TRBV29-1
d_call: TRBD1
cdr3_aa: CSVGDRLLRETQYF
cdr3_nt: TGCAGCGTTGGGGACAGGTTACTTCGAGAGACCCAGTACTTC

j_call: TRBJ1-5
clone_size: few
v_call: TRBV6-4
d_call: -
cdr3_aa: CATQTKSPAFQPQHF
cdr3_nt: TGTGCCACCCAAACGAAAAGCCCGGCCTTTCAGCCCCAGCATTTT

j_call: TRBJ1-1
clone_size: few
v_call: TRBV12-3/TRBV12-4
d_call: -
cdr3_aa: CASSFPGSFF
cdr3_nt: TGTGCCAGCAGTTTTCCCGGGTCTTTCTTT

j_call: TRBJ1-2
clone_size: -
v_call: TRBV5-5
d_call: TRBD1
cdr3_aa: CASSQDRRVYGYTF
cdr3_nt: TGTGCCAGCAGCCAGGACAGGAGGGTTTATGGCTACACCTTC

j_call: TRBJ2-1
clone_size: -
v_call: TRBV11-3
d_call: -
cdr3_aa: CASSLVEFGARSFSSSYNEQFF
cdr3_nt: TGTGCCAGCAGCTTAGTTGAATTTGGGGCCCGCTCTTTTTCGAGCTCCTACAATGAGCAGTTCTTC

j_call: TRBJ2-1
clone_size: few
v_call: TRBV7-2
d_call: -
cdr3_aa: CASSSPPWSVAYNEQFF
cdr3_nt: TGTGCCAGCAGCTCCCCCCCGTGGAGCGTAGCCTACAATGAGCAGTTCTTC

j_call: TRBJ2-7
clone_size: few
v_call: TRBV6-2/TRBV6-3
d_call: -
cdr3_aa: CASSLAGTPGHEQYF
cdr3_nt: TGTGCCAGCAGTTTGGCCGGGACCCCTGGGCACGAGCAGTACTTC

j_call: TRBJ2-1
clone_size: -
v_call: TRBV24-1
d_call: TRBD2
cdr3_aa: CATSDWLAGAGSNEQFF
cdr3_nt: TGTGCCACCAGTGACTGGCTAGCGGGAGCGGGGTCGAATGAGCAGTTCTTC

j_call: TRBJ2-1
clone_size: few
v_call: TRBV6-1
d_call: TRBD2
cdr3_aa: CASRKTSGAYNEQFF
cdr3_nt: TGTGCCAGCAGGAAAACTAGCGGGGCGTACAATGAGCAGTTCTTC

j_call: TRBJ2-5
clone_size: few
v_call: TRBV25-1
d_call: -
cdr3_aa: CASSEYEVGGTQYF
cdr3_nt: TGTGCCAGCAGTGAATATGAGGTCGGGGGGACCCAGTACTTC

j_call: TRBJ2-5
clone_size: -
v_call: TRBV10-3
d_call: -
cdr3_aa: CAAETQYF
cdr3_nt: TGTGCTGCTGAGACCCAGTACTTC